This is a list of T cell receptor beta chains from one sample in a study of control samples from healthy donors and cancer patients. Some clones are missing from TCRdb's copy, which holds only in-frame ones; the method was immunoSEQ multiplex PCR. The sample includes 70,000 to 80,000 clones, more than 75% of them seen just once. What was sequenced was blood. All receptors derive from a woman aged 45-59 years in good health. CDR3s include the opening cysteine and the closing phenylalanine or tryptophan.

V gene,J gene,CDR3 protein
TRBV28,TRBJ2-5,CASTPLDGYQETQYF
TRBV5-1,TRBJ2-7,CASSLGLALYEQYF
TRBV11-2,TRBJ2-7,CASSLEASGSSYEQYF
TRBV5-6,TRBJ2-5,CASSRVQETQYF
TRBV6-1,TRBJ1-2,CASSELRLQSGYTF
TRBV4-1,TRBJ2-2,CASSQDLGGANTGELFF
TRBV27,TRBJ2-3,CASNSGSTDTQYF
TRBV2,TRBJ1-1,CASSMTALEAFF
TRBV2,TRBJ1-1,CASSDVMGNTEAFF
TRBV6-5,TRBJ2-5,CASRPKGLGETQYF
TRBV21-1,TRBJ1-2,CASGRQGLGGYTF
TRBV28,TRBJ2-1,CASSLLDEQFF
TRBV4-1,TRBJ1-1,CASSQVEGSEAFF
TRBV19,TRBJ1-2,CASSKPVGAGGHTF
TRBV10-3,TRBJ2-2,CAIRGGWGSGTGELFF
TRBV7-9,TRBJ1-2,CASSPGEGRGYTF
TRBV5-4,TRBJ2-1,CASSGRARDEQFF
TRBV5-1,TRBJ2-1,CASSFRQGYNEQFF
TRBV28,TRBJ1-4,CASSEGQGTFRLAKLFF
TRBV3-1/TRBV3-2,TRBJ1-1,CASSQGQELTEAFF
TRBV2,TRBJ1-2,CASSVGAGAYGYTF
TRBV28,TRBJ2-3,CASSSGLGGTDTQYF
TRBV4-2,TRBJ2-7,CASSQLGEYEQYF
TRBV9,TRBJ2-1,CASSAGLQNNEQFF
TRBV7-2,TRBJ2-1,CASSLASGGAGGRNEQFF
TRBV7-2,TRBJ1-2,CASSLGTGNYGYTF
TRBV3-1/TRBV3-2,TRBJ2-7,CASSQTSDYEQYF
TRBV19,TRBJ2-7,CATRDRAGAYEQYF
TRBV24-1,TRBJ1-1,CATRTGEGTEAFF
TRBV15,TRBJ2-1,CATSKSAGDWNNEQFF
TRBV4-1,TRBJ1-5,CASSQTGTNQPQHF
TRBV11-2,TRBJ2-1,CASNRERGEQFF
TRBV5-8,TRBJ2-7,CASSFLGLAGFGSNEQYF
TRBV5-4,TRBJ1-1,CASSWGVLNTEAFF
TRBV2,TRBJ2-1,CASSEVFGIYNEQFF
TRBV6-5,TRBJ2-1,CASSYVTGGWDEQFF
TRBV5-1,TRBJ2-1,CASSPWTSVDTYNEQFF
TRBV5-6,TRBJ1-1,CASSLAGVTEAFF
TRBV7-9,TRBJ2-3,CASSLGLAGSTDTQYF
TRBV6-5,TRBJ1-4,CAGGTPPPSEKLFF
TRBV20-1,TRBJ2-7,CSASNRGTYEQYF
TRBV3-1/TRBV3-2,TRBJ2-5,CASSQGGAGGYRETQYF
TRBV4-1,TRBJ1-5,CASSRDSSGNQPQHF
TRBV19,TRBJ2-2,CASGTQHRGHTGELFF
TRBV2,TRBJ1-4,CASTIKRDRGIGWYNEKLFF
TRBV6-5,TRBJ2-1,CASSYPPPVSEQFF
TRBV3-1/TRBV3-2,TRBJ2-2,CASSHPRGIGELFF
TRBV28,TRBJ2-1,CASSLASGREQFF
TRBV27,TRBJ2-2,CASSLILFGYAGELFF
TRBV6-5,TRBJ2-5,CASTRLAGQETQYF
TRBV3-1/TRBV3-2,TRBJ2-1,CASRGGREGFEQFF
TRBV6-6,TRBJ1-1,CASTPGRNLNTEAFF
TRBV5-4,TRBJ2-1,CASNAGLVGNEQFF
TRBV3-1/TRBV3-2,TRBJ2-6,CASSRLVLAGGFGANVLTF
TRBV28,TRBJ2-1,CASSFLYNEQFF
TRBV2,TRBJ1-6,CASSEGLFSPLHF
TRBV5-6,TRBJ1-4,CASSFRQGPSATNEKLFF
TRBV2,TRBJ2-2,CASILPGLEAGELFF
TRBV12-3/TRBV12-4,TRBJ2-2,CASSFSDGELFF
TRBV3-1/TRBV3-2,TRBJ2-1,CASSQGGSYNEQFF